The rows below give T cell receptor beta chains drawn from one sample of a study of molecular identifiers for immune sequencing clone quantification. TCRdb re-derived calls from the PCR reads in MiXCR, one entry per CDR3 protein. The profile shows fewer than 350,000 distinct CDR3 sequences, over 20% of them singletons. Material: naive CD8+ T cells from blood, with Jurkat cell RNA spiked in. Receptors originate from a human donor in good health. Some libraries in this study had Jurkat cell RNA spiked in. The CDR3 runs from the conserved cysteine through the conserved F or W. D genes are given only for firm matches. A row's size may be missing; if present it is once, few, many or a size class.

TRBD2	many	TRBV9	TRBJ2-3	CASSATPKGLAGGTDTQYF	TGTGCCAGCAGCGCCACCCCCAAGGGACTAGCGGGGGGCACAGATACGCAGTATTTT
.	few	TRBV4-3	TRBJ2-7	CASSQGVSSSYEQYF	TGCGCCAGCAGCCAAGGAGTTTCAAGCTCCTACGAGCAGTACTTC
.	many	TRBV7-9	TRBJ2-2	CASSLIQGSGELFF	TGTGCCAGCAGCCTGATCCAGGGTTCCGGGGAGCTGTTTTTT
.	many	TRBV19	TRBJ2-3	CASSILVTGMDTQYF	TGTGCCAGTAGTATCTTAGTGACCGGGATGGATACGCAGTATTTT
TRBD2	.	TRBV11-3	TRBJ2-3	CASSPRTSGNTDTQYF	TGTGCCAGCAGCCCCAGGACTAGCGGAAACACAGATACGCAGTATTTT
TRBD2	many	TRBV5-1	TRBJ2-5	CASRFPGTSAQETQYF	TGCGCCAGCAGGTTCCCGGGGACTAGCGCACAAGAGACCCAGTACTTC
.	.	TRBV27	TRBJ1-6	CASSFVVGNSPLHF	TGTGCCAGCAGTTTTGTGGTTGGTAATTCACCCCTCCACTTT
.	many	TRBV28	TRBJ1-1	CASSSPGGGYTEAFF	TGTGCCAGCAGTTCCCCCGGGGGGGGGTACACTGAAGCTTTCTTT
.	many	TRBV7-6	TRBJ2-1	CASGIGYAGNEQFF	TGTGCCAGCGGCATAGGGTACGCTGGCAATGAGCAGTTCTTC
.	many	TRBV12-3/TRBV12-4	TRBJ2-1	CASKTVSEQFF	TGTGCCAGCAAGACTGTCAGTGAGCAGTTCTTC
TRBD2	many	TRBV13	TRBJ2-3	CASSLGVSGVDTQYF	TGTGCCAGCAGCTTAGGCGTTAGCGGGGTGGATACGCAGTATTTT
.	many	TRBV5-6	TRBJ1-1	CASSGAAFQGNTEAFF	TGTGCCAGCAGCGGCGCCGCCTTCCAGGGGAACACTGAAGCTTTCTTT
.	many	TRBV5-5	TRBJ1-5	CASSFLDGWSNQPQHF	TGTGCCAGCAGCTTCCTCGACGGCTGGAGCAATCAGCCCCAGCATTTT
.	few	TRBV21-1	TRBJ2-1	CASSKDPVWSYNEQFF	TGTGCCAGCAGCAAAGATCCCGTCTGGTCCTACAATGAGCAGTTCTTC
.	.	TRBV2	TRBJ1-1	CASSTGIMNTEAFF	TGTGCCAGCAGTACAGGGATTATGAACACTGAAGCTTTCTTT
TRBD2	.	TRBV6-6	TRBJ2-2	CASSSLGTSGTSNTGELFF	TGTGCCAGCAGTTCGCTCGGGACTAGCGGTACTTCGAACACCGGGGAGCTGTTTTTT
.	.	TRBV27	TRBJ1-1	CASRRYDSRSTEAFF	TGTGCCAGCCGTCGCTACGACAGTCGGAGCACTGAAGCTTTCTTT